This TCR beta chain was recovered during a study of graft-versus-host responses after intestinal transplantation. On the study more broadly: Following induction with anti-thymocyte globulin, all recipients were given tacrolimus and steroids for about 3 years. Overall study results and limits: GvH clones were found in recipient marrow; some appeared first in ileum or blood.

The CDR3 is made up of 18 amino acids. V lost 6 bases to trimming and J lost 1 base; unmatched junction nucleotides: 12. In germline, CDR1 is SGHDN, CDR2 FVKESK. Worth noting for this clone: The antigen remains unidentified.

The method was immunoSEQ multiplex PCR; TCRdb's version includes in-frame clones alone and lacks a portion of them. The sample carries some 100,000 clones, roughly nine tenths recorded once. The source is a human donor who was the organ donor for an intestinal transplant. The chain joins TRBV14 to TRBJ2-6, with TRBD1 matching 7 bases. Sequences were derived from unstimulated CD4+ T cells sorted from spleen or lymph node cells, sampled before transplant. The chain's CDR3 is CASRAGTAKFSGANVLTF. The CDR3 nucleotides are TGTGCCAGCAGGGCCGGGACAGCAAAATTTTCTGGGGCCAACGTCCTGACTTTC.